The rows below give T cell receptor beta chains drawn from one sample of a study of blood T cell repertoires in COVID-19. TCRdb's copy holds only in-frame clones and misses some; the assay was immunoSEQ multiplex PCR. In the table there are more than 85,000 clones, around 85% of which are singletons. Sample: PBMCs or T cells enriched from blood (not recorded which). Every receptor here comes from a woman aged 50 to 60 who had recovered from COVID-19. Each CDR3 is given with its conserved first and last residue. D genes are given only for firm matches. Size values are once, few and many counts, or a class for expanded clones, and some rows have none.

j_call v_call d_call clone_size cdr3_nt cdr3_aa
TRBJ2-7 TRBV19 - - TGTGCCAGTAGTGCGCTGGCCGGGTTGATTCACGAGCAGTACTTC CASSALAGLIHEQYF
TRBJ1-5 TRBV24-1 TRBD1 few TGTGCCACCAGTGACCCCCGGGAGGGGGCAAGCAATCAGCCCCAGCATTTT CATSDPREGASNQPQHF
TRBJ2-7 TRBV5-6 TRBD2 - TGTGCCAGCAACCGACTAGCGGGATCTCTCGACTACGAGCAGTACTTC CASNRLAGSLDYEQYF
TRBJ2-7 TRBV6-5 - - TGTGCCAGCACCCTTTCGTCGGGGGAGCAGTACTTC CASTLSSGEQYF
TRBJ1-5 TRBV5-4 - - TGTGCCAGCAGCTCACCCAGGAATCAGCCCCAGCATTTT CASSSPRNQPQHF
TRBJ1-1 TRBV7-2 - - TGTGCCAGCAGCGCCTTCCTGGGAGGAGAGAACACTGAAGCTTTCTTT CASSAFLGGENTEAFF
TRBJ2-2 TRBV9 TRBD2 once TGTGCCAGCAGCGTAGTGGGGCTAGCGGGGGGCTACACCGGGGAGCTGTTTTTT CASSVVGLAGGYTGELFF
TRBJ2-1 TRBV3-1/TRBV3-2 TRBD2 - TGTGCCAGCAGCCAAGTTGCCGGGGGGGAGCAGTTCTTC CASSQVAGGEQFF
TRBJ2-2 TRBV4-1 TRBD1 - TGCGCCAGCAGCCAGGGACAGGGAGGGGTCGGGGAGCTGTTTTTT CASSQGQGGVGELFF
TRBJ2-3 TRBV12-5 TRBD2 - TGTGCTAGTGCCCCTGGGTGGACTAGCGTTAGCACAGATACGCAGTATTTT CASAPGWTSVSTDTQYF
TRBJ2-3 TRBV15 TRBD2 - TGTGCCACCAGCAGAGGACTAGCGGGGAACACAGATACGCAGTATTTT CATSRGLAGNTDTQYF
TRBJ2-5 TRBV2 TRBD2 - TGTGCCAGCAGGGAGACTAGCGGGGGACGGGAGACCCAGTACTTC CASRETSGGRETQYF
TRBJ1-6 TRBV2 - - TGTGCCAGCAGTGAAACGGCCGCGAGGAATTCACCCCTCCACTTT CASSETAARNSPLHF
TRBJ1-6 TRBV5-1 - - TGCGCCAGCAGCTCACGGACAGCTAATTCACCCCTCCACTTT CASSSRTANSPLHF
TRBJ2-3 TRBV10-3 - - TGTGCCATCAGTGAGGCACAAATCAGCACAGATACGCAGTATTTT CAISEAQISTDTQYF
TRBJ2-3 TRBV6-5 TRBD2 - TGTGCCAGCAACCGGGGGGTCGCAGATACGCAGTATTTT CASNRGVADTQYF
TRBJ2-2 TRBV28 - - TGTGCCAGCAGTTTAGGGAGGAGTACCGGGGAGCTGTTTTTT CASSLGRSTGELFF
TRBJ1-1 TRBV6-2/TRBV6-3 TRBD1 - TGTGCCAGCAGTTCCGGGACAGTTGGATTGAACACTGAAGCTTTCTTT CASSSGTVGLNTEAFF
TRBJ2-7 TRBV21-1 - - TGTGCCAGCCAGCGGGCCCTCTACGAGCAGTACTTC CASQRALYEQYF
TRBJ2-7 TRBV4-1 - few TGCGCCAGCAGCCAAGTCGATTTAGGTTTTCCGGGATACGAGCAGTACTTC CASSQVDLGFPGYEQYF
TRBJ1-6 TRBV25-1 - - TGTGCCAGCAGTGAGACAAGGACAGATAATTCACCCCTCCACTTT CASSETRTDNSPLHF
TRBJ1-2 TRBV7-9 - - TGTGCCAGCAGCTCCTACCCTCGACAGGAAAACTATGGCTACACCTTC CASSSYPRQENYGYTF
TRBJ2-2 TRBV27 TRBD2 - TGTGCCAGCAGTTTATCCGGGGTAGCGGGGGGGCCCACCGGGGAGCTGTTTTTT CASSLSGVAGGPTGELFF
TRBJ1-2 TRBV6-5 - - TGTGCCAGCACCGGAACAGTCATCGATGGCTACACCTTC CASTGTVIDGYTF
TRBJ1-5 TRBV19 - - TGTGCCAGTAGTGGCTGGGGGCGCGGCAATCAGCCCCAGCATTTT CASSGWGRGNQPQHF
TRBJ1-6 TRBV7-3 TRBD1 - TGTGCCAGCAGCTTGGGGACAGGGAATTCACCCCTCCACTTT CASSLGTGNSPLHF
TRBJ2-5 TRBV28 - - TGTGCCAGCAGACGTGGGGCAAGCCAAGAGACCCAGTACTTC CASRRGASQETQYF
TRBJ1-1 TRBV19 - - TGTGCCAGTAGTATAGTTCCCCAGAACACTGAAGCTTTCTTT CASSIVPQNTEAFF
TRBJ2-7 TRBV4-1 - - TGCGCCAGCAGCCAAGGGGGGGATAAGCAGTACTTC CASSQGGDKQYF
TRBJ1-5 TRBV12-3/TRBV12-4 - once TGTGCCAGCAACTCCGGCAATCAGCCCCAGCATTTT CASNSGNQPQHF
TRBJ2-1 TRBV18 - - TGTGCCAGCTCACAGGAGGGGGCCTCCTACAATGAGCAGTTCTTC CASSQEGASYNEQFF
TRBJ1-5 TRBV1 - - TGCACCAGCAGCCAAGATCCGCGGGATAAGGTCAATCAGCCCCAGCATTTT CTSSQDPRDKVNQPQHF
TRBJ2-3 TRBV6-1 - few TGTGCCAGCAGTGAGAACCCCAGGGATACGCAGTATTTT CASSENPRDTQYF
TRBJ1-3 TRBV5-4 TRBD1 - TGTGCCAGCAGCTCCGACCGGGACAGAAACTCTGGAAACACCATATATTTT CASSSDRDRNSGNTIYF
TRBJ2-7 TRBV14 - - TGTGCCAGCAGCCACCGGACTCTCTCCTACGAGCAGTACTTC CASSHRTLSYEQYF
TRBJ2-7 TRBV28 TRBD2 - TGTGCCAGCAGTTTGACGGGGGGGACCTACGAGCAGTACTTC CASSLTGGTYEQYF